These 11 T cell receptor beta chains share one sample of origin, sequenced in a study of cytomegalovirus exposure and HLA in healthy donors. The PCR was carried out with 60 Vbeta primers and 13 Jbeta primers. The repertoire was sequenced with immunoSEQ multiplex PCR; TCRdb's copy has only in-frame clones and lacks some. This table holds 70,000 or so clones, 85% to 90% found once. Sequences were obtained from PBMCs. Receptors originate from a woman under 40 in good health and CMV-seropositive.

The chain uses TRBV5-4 and TRBJ1-1, with TRBD1 matching 9 bases. After removal of 3 bases from V and 4 bases from J, the junction contained 10 bases not matched to a gene. The germline V gene has CDR1 SGHNT and CDR2 YYREEE (reference sequence). CDR3 length equals 16 residues. The CDR3 protein is CASSSRTGAVGTEAFF. CDR3 coding DNA: TGTGCCAGCAGCTCTCGGACAGGGGCGGTTGGCACTGAAGCTTTCTTT. Using reference TRBV5-4 and TRBJ1-1 for the parts outside the CDR3, the full variable domain is ETGVTQSPTHLIKTRGQQVTLRCSSQSGHNTVSWYQQALGQGPQFIFQYYREEENGRGNFPPRFSGLQFPNYSSELNVNALELDDSALYLCASSSRTGAVGTEAFFGQGTRLTVV.

The chain recombines TRBV2 with TRBJ1-3; TRBD1 aligns across 8 bases. CDR1 is SNHLY, CDR2 FYNNEI, per germline. J gave up 1 base and V 6 bases, and 5 bases lay outside the gene matches. This CDR3 spans 15 amino acids. The CDR3 DNA reads as TGTGCCAGCAGGGAGGGACAGGCTTCTGGAAACACCATATATTTT. This sequence encodes CASREGQASGNTIYF.

The chain couples TRBV5-6 to TRBJ2-1, with 9 bases fitting TRBD2. CDR3 length: 16 residues. Per germline, CDR1 SGHDT and CDR2 YYEEEE. V dropped 1 base and J dropped 4; count of bases not matched to a gene: 6. The CDR3 region is CASSLFSGRVYNEQFF. CDR3 coding DNA: TGTGCCAGCAGCTTGTTTAGCGGGAGAGTTTACAATGAGCAGTTCTTC.

The chain has TRBV12-5 and TRBJ1-3; 7 nucleotides align to TRBD1. V lost 1 base to trimming and J lost 0 bases; unmatched junction nucleotides: 6. Germline lookup yields CDR1 LGHNT and CDR2 FRNRAP. The CDR3 consists of 17 residues. As DNA, the CDR3 is TGTGCTAGTGGTTTGGGCCAGGGACAGACCTCTGGAAACACCATATATTTT. Protein product: CASGLGQGQTSGNTIYF.

The chain has TRBV6-4 and TRBJ2-1; D is unresolved. The CDR3 is 14 amino acids. V gave up 3 bases and J gave up 9 bases, with 15 bases separating them. The germline CDR1 and CDR2 sequences are MRHNA and SNTAGT. DNA of the CDR3: TGTGCCAGCAGTGAGGGCGTCGATCTGGCTGAGCAGTTCTTC. Residues: CASSEGVDLAEQFF.

The J gene is TRBJ1-1, the V gene TRBV10-1; D uncertain. V was trimmed by 4 bases and J by 3 bases, leaving 12 bases between them. This CDR3 has 14 amino acids. Germline CDR1 and CDR2: WNHNN and SYGVQD (reference sequence). The CDR3 bases are TGCGCCAGCAGTGGATCATCGGAGTACACTGAAGCTTTCTTT. Translation: CASSGSSEYTEAFF.

The rearrangement uses TRBV29-1 and TRBJ2-7; D might be TRBD1 (6 bases). Germline V gene sequence: CDR1 SQVTM, CDR2 ANQGSEA. The CDR3 loop spans 13 amino acids. V was clipped by 7 bases and J by 3 bases, with 16 bases between them. CDR3 DNA: TGCAGCGCCCTAGGACAGAACCGCTACGAGCAGTACTTC. Amino acids: CSALGQNRYEQYF.

Comment on this clone: A read error may produce the germline difference seen at one junction end. The chain is built from TRBV5-1 and TRBJ2-1; a weak D match, TRBD2 (6 bases). The CDR3 has 16 residues. Germline CDR1 and CDR2: SGHRS and YFSETQ. The CDR3: CASRLERTIPAGEQFF. The CDR3 DNA reads as TGCGCCAGCAGATTGGAGAGGACTATTCCCGCGGGTGAGCAGTTCTTC.

The rearrangement links TRBV10-1 to TRBJ2-2; 8 bases line up with TRBD2. Germline V gives CDR1 WNHNN, CDR2 SYGVQD (reference sequence). The CDR3 covers 17 residues. Trimming cost V 6 bases and J 1 base; bases outside gene matches: 10. The CDR3 DNA reads as TGCGCCAGCAGAAGACTAGCGCGAGGCCGGAACACCGGGGAGCTGTTTTTT. The encoded protein is CASRRLARGRNTGELFF.

The chain joins TRBV7-7 to TRBJ2-2; D is possibly TRBD2 (6 bases). CDR3 length: 16 residues. Trimming left V 5 bases short and J 1 base short, with 14 bases between. Germline values: CDR1 SSHAT, CDR2 FNYEAQ (reference sequence). DNA for the CDR3: TGTGCCAGCAGCGATACTAGCCAGAAGAACACCGGGGAGCTGTTTTTT. Its protein is CASSDTSQKNTGELFF. Using reference TRBV7-7 and TRBJ2-2 for the parts outside the CDR3, the full variable domain is GAGVSQSPRYKVTKRGQDVTLRCDPISSHATLYWYQQALGQGPEFLTYFNYEAQPDKSGLPSDRFSAERPEGSISTLTIQRTEQRDSAMYRCASSDTSQKNTGELFFGEGSRLTVL.

This chain connects TRBV5-1 to TRBJ2-5; TRBD2 agrees at 7 bases. The end of the DNA fits TRBJ2-7 better, so the J call may be wrong. Germline CDR1 SGHRS, CDR2 YFSETQ. The CDR3 is 14 residues long. CDR3: CASSLWGSGNEQYF. The CDR3 DNA follows: TGCGCCAGCAGCTTATGGGGGAGCGGGAACGAGCAGTACTTC.